The 30 T cell receptor beta chains below were found in one sample sequenced in a study of blood T cell repertoires in COVID-19 (TCRdb year 2020). The library relied on the immunoSEQ multiplex PCR assay. What TCRdb holds here is the immuneACCESS table cut down to in-frame rearrangements. Part of the clones is not present; checked against another copy, under half of the missing clones reflect an unresolved V gene, and the others are unexplained. This sample holds around 70,000 clones; 70% to 80% were observed only once. Approximately 12% of the sample comes from the top ten. Sequenced: peripheral blood. The receptors derive from a human donor in a cohort sampled during active COVID-19.

The V call is TRBV30, the J call TRBJ1-2, with D perhaps TRBD1 (5 bases). The CDR3 runs 12 residues. Germline V gene data show CDR1 as GTSNPN and CDR2 as SVGIG (reference sequence). Trimming removed 5 bases at V and 8 bases at J, with 15 bases between. DNA for the CDR3: TGTGCCTGGGAGCAGGGTTCCCAGGGCTACACCTTC. Translating gives CAWEQGSQGYTF.

This clone showed up just once. The gene calls are TRBV24-1 and TRBJ2-5; TRBD2 might be the D (7 bases). The germline CDR1 and CDR2 sequences are KGHDR and SFDVKD. The V gene lost 3 bases and the J gene lost 5 bases, with 15 bases spanning the gap. CDR3 size: 15 residues. This CDR3 is CATSDGGGPTETQYF. DNA for the CDR3: TGTGCCACCAGTGATGGGGGGGGGCCCACGGAGACCCAGTACTTC.

The chain links TRBV9 to TRBJ1-5; TRBD1 is a possible D gene (5 bases). V shed 3 bases and J shed 0 bases, with 7 bases lying between them. The CDR3 is made up of 14 amino acids. Germline values: CDR1 SGDLS, CDR2 YYNGEE. DNA for the CDR3: TGTGCCAGCAGCGCCGGGGGTAGCAATCAGCCCCAGCATTTT. Its translation: CASSAGGSNQPQHF. The full variable domain, in which reference TRBV9 and TRBJ1-5 provide the parts outside the CDR3, is DSGVTQTPKHLITATGQRVTLRCSPRSGDLSVYWYQQSLDQGLQFLIQYYNGEERAKGNILERFSAQQFPDLHSELNLSSLELGDSALYFCASSAGGSNQPQHFGDGTRLSIL.

This clone showed up just a few times. The chain carries TRBV9 and TRBJ1-3; a weak D match, TRBD1 (5 bases). There are 14 residues in the CDR3. Looked up from germline, CDR1 is SGDLS and CDR2 is YYNGEE. V lost 4 bases and J lost 7, with 15 bases in between. Here the CDR3 DNA reads TGTGCCAGCAGCCGCGAGGGGAGGCAGAACACCATATATTTT. This gives the protein CASSREGRQNTIYF.

The gene calls are TRBV14 and TRBJ2-1; 11 bases match TRBD2. Trimming removed 1 base from V and 1 base from J; junction bases left unmatched: 6. The CDR3 covers 18 residues. Germline CDR1 reads SGHDN; CDR2 reads FVKESK. The CDR3 spells CASSQVSGRDRSYNEQFF. The CDR3 nucleotides read TGTGCCAGCAGCCAAGTTAGCGGGAGGGACCGGTCCTACAATGAGCAGTTCTTC.

The CDR3 is CASSLLNTEAFF. Written as DNA, the CDR3 is TGTGCCAGCAGCCTCCTTAACACTGAAGCTTTCTTT. The chain joins TRBV7-8 to TRBJ1-1; D unclear. This CDR3 contains 12 residues. The V gene's germline CDR1 is SGHVS and CDR2 FQNEAQ. With 5 bases removed from V and 2 bases from J, the gap between germline ends came to 6 bases. The variable domain in full, with the rest retrieved from reference TRBV7-8 and TRBJ1-1, is GAGVSQSPRYKVAKRGQDVALRCDPISGHVSLFWYQQALGQGPEFLTYFQNEAQLDKSGLPSDRFFAERPEGSVSTLKIQRTQQEDSAVYLCASSLLNTEAFFGQGTRLTVV.

This clone was counted between two and nine times. V and J are TRBV30 and TRBJ1-5; D might be TRBD1 (5 bases). The CDR3 runs 15 residues. The V end was cut by 0 bases, the J end by 9 bases, with 18 bases between. Germline V gives CDR1 GTSNPN, CDR2 SVGIG (reference sequence). CDR3 region: CAWSVRGIRSLPQHF. CDR3 bases: TGTGCCTGGAGTGTACGGGGGATCAGATCGTTGCCCCAGCATTTT.

The chain carries TRBV6-2 or TRBV6-3 and TRBJ1-5; tentatively, D is TRBD1 (5 bases). The germline gives CDR1 MNHEY, CDR2 SVGEGT. The CDR3 loop spans 15 amino acids. Trimming shortened V by 6 bases and J by 3 bases, and 15 bases separated the two germline ends. CDR3 protein: CASSGGERVNQPQHF. The CDR3 nucleotides read TGTGCCAGCAGCGGGGGGGAGAGGGTCAATCAGCCCCAGCATTTT.

The chain recombines TRBV24-1 with TRBJ1-1; D call uncertain. The ends were cut back, 1 base at V and 6 bases at J, with 17 bases in the middle. This CDR3 comprises 16 residues. Per the germline V gene, CDR1 is KGHDR and CDR2 is SFDVKD. The CDR3 loop reads CATSDLIPLTLSEAFF. The CDR3 DNA follows: TGTGCCACCAGTGATTTAATCCCACTAACTCTCTCTGAAGCTTTCTTT.

The chain carries TRBV6-5 and TRBJ2-1; TRBD2 matches 12 bases. The ends lost 4 bases at V and 6 bases at J; junction bases unmatched: 7. The length of the CDR3 is 16 residues. Germline lookup yields CDR1 MNHEY and CDR2 SVGAGI. The CDR3 is CASSSLTSGRPNEQFF. Written as DNA, the CDR3 is TGTGCCAGCAGTTCCCTCACTAGCGGGAGGCCCAATGAGCAGTTCTTC.

The chain employs TRBV19 and TRBJ1-1, with D unresolved. Germline V gene lookup returns CDR1 LNHDA and CDR2 SQIVND (reference sequence). V lost 0 bases, J lost 4 bases, and 6 bases lay in between. The CDR3 covers 13 residues. The CDR3: CASSIEGGTEAFF. The CDR3 bases are TGTGCCAGTAGTATAGAGGGAGGCACTGAAGCTTTCTTT.

The rearrangement uses TRBV5-8 and TRBJ2-3; the D is unclear. CDR3 length: 14 residues. Germline V gene data show CDR1 as SGHTS and CDR2 as YDEGEE. V was clipped by 7 bases and J by 5 bases, with 17 bases between them. CDR3 residues: CASLWRGLKDTQYF. The CDR3 DNA reads as TGTGCCAGCCTATGGAGAGGCCTTAAAGATACGCAGTATTTT.

The chain joins TRBV7-8 to TRBJ2-7, with a tentative D call TRBD2 (6 bases). The V end was cut by 0 bases, the J end by 5 bases, with 17 bases between. The CDR3 runs 16 residues. CDR1 and CDR2 (germline): SGHVS, FQNEAQ. DNA for the CDR3: TGTGCCAGCAGCTTAGCATCCGGGAGAATAGTTCACGAGCAGTACGTC. Its translation is CASSLASGRIVHEQYV.

The V call is TRBV6-6, the J call TRBJ2-7, with 8 bases lining up with TRBD1. From germline, CDR1 is MNHNY and CDR2 SVGAGI (reference sequence). V gave up 2 bases and J gave up 0 bases; unmatched junction bases: 6. This CDR3 region has 16 residues. As DNA, the CDR3 is TGTGCCAGCAGTTACGGCACCGGGACAGGCTCCTACGAGCAGTACTTC. The encoded protein is CASSYGTGTGSYEQYF.

The V and J genes are TRBV6-2 or TRBV6-3 and TRBJ1-2; a weak D match, TRBD1 (5 bases). The CDR3 loop spans 13 amino acids. V lost 2 bases, J lost 6 bases, and 10 bases lay in between. Germline V gives CDR1 MNHEY, CDR2 SVGEGT. This CDR3 is CASSYVRVDGYTF. The CDR3 DNA follows: TGTGCCAGCAGTTACGTCAGGGTAGATGGCTACACCTTC.

The chain combines TRBV9 with TRBJ1-2; 10 positions match TRBD1. V lost 0 bases, J lost 4 bases, and 9 bases stayed unmatched. The V gene's germline CDR1 is SGDLS and CDR2 YYNGEE. The CDR3 is 17 residues long. The CDR3 nucleotides read TGTGCCAGCAGCGTAGAATTTGGGACAGGGGATTTCTATGGCTACACCTTC. This encodes CASSVEFGTGDFYGYTF.

The genes are TRBV7-2 and TRBJ2-6; maybe TRBD2 (5 bases). The V end lost 6 bases, the J end lost 0 bases, and 6 bases lay between the germline ends. This CDR3 has 14 amino acids. Germline V CDR1 and CDR2: SGHTA, FQGNSA. CDR3 loop: CASRAGSGANVLTF. In DNA, the CDR3 is TGTGCCAGCAGGGCGGGCTCTGGGGCCAACGTCCTGACTTTC.

V usage is TRBV21-1 and J usage is TRBJ1-4. TRBV21-1 has pseudogene status. The CDR3 is 16 amino acids. The CDR3 nucleotides are TGTGCCAGCAGCAAAGCGGGAGACCGGGCGTTACTAAAACTGTTTTTT. Residues: CASSKAGDRALLKLFF.

The chain uses TRBV12-3 or TRBV12-4 and TRBJ2-7, with D maybe TRBD2 (7 bases). Trimming cost V 6 bases and J 6 bases, with 15 bases left between them. The CDR3 is made up of 13 amino acids. In nucleotides, the CDR3 is TGTGCCAGCAGGAGGGGGGGGGCCGGCGAGCAGTACTTC. Protein sequence: CASRRGGAGEQYF.

V is TRBV28 and J is TRBJ1-4, with 7 bases that match TRBD1. There are 14 residues in the CDR3. CDR1 is MDHEN and CDR2 is SYDVKM in the germline V gene. The V segment lost 10 bases and the J segment 8 bases; nucleotides outside the gene matches: 13. The CDR3 sequence is CAIKGGGGNEKLFF. CDR3 in DNA: TGTGCCATTAAAGGGGGCGGCGGTAACGAAAAACTGTTTTTT.

The chain joins TRBV6-5 to TRBJ2-3; weak D call: TRBD2 (5 bases). This CDR3 is built from 14 residues. Trimming removed 5 bases from V and 2 bases from J, with 11 bases in between. Germline CDR1 is MNHEY and CDR2 is SVGAGI. CDR3 DNA: TGTGCCAGCAGTATCGGACTGACCACAGATACGCAGTATTTT. It translates to CASSIGLTTDTQYF.

The chain combines TRBV7-8 with TRBJ2-7; D might be TRBD1 (5 bases). The CDR3 loop spans 15 amino acids. From germline, CDR1 is SGHVS and CDR2 FQNEAQ. V lost 5 bases and J 3 bases, leaving 17 bases between the germline ends. CDR3 loop: CASSPTDSSSYEQYF. DNA for the CDR3: TGTGCCAGCAGCCCGACAGACAGCTCCAGCTACGAGCAGTACTTC. The whole variable domain, remainder taken from reference TRBV7-8 and TRBJ2-7, is GAGVSQSPRYKVAKRGQDVALRCDPISGHVSLFWYQQALGQGPEFLTYFQNEAQLDKSGLPSDRFFAERPEGSVSTLKIQRTQQEDSAVYLCASSPTDSSSYEQYFGPGTRLTVT.

The chain uses TRBV4-1 and TRBJ1-2; no clear D. The CDR3 extends over 14 amino acids. In germline, CDR1 is MGHRA, CDR2 YSYEKL. Between the trimmed V and J ends, which lost 0 bases and 0 bases, there was a span of 5 bases. The DNA of the CDR3 is TGCGCCAGCAGCCAAGATAATACTAACTATGGCTACACCTTC. Translation: CASSQDNTNYGYTF.

The V call is TRBV3-1 (or the pseudogene TRBV3-2), the J call TRBJ2-7, with TRBD2 matching over 9 bases. The V gene's germline CDR1 is LGHDT and CDR2 YNNKEL (reference sequence). J was trimmed by 0 bases and V by 1 base; bases with no gene match: 13. The CDR3 loop spans 19 amino acids. CDR3 protein: CASSQAAPHTSGCSYEQYV. The CDR3 DNA is TGTGCCAGCAGCCAAGCCGCTCCTCATACTAGCGGGTGCTCCTACGAGCAGTACGTC.

This clone was counted between two and nine times. The V and J genes are TRBV27 and TRBJ2-1, with a possible D match to TRBD1 (6 bases). This CDR3 spans 15 amino acids. Germline assignment: CDR1 MNHEY and CDR2 SMNVEV (reference sequence). The germline V and J ends were trimmed by 6 bases and 4 bases, with 16 bases remaining between them. The CDR3 nucleotides read TGTGCCAGCAGCCCTATCAGAGGGGGTTACAATGAGCAGTTCTTC. Encoded protein: CASSPIRGGYNEQFF.

This sequence joins TRBV4-1 and TRBJ1-4; 10 nucleotides agree with TRBD1. There are 18 residues in the CDR3. V was clipped by 1 base and J by 3 bases; unmatched bases: 8. Germline CDR1 is MGHRA and CDR2 is YSYEKL. The CDR3 DNA sequence: TGCGCCAGCAGCCAAGTGGAAAGACAGGGGGCGGCTAATGAAAAACTGTTTTTT. This gives the protein CASSQVERQGAANEKLFF.

The chain combines TRBV5-1 with TRBJ2-7, with 11 bases matching TRBD2. J was trimmed by 7 bases and V by 1 base; bases with no gene match: 7. Germline values: CDR1 SGHRS, CDR2 YFSETQ. The CDR3 extends over 15 amino acids. The CDR3 coding sequence is TGCGCCAGCAGCTTGACTAGCGGGAGCCCTGGGGAGCAGTACGTC. Translation gives CASSLTSGSPGEQYV.

This clone showed up just once. The chain is built from TRBV2 and TRBJ2-5; TRBD1 agrees at 7 bases. Losses at the gene ends were 5 bases for V and 5 bases for J; bases not matched to a gene: 8. The CDR3 contains 14 residues. Germline-derived CDR1 and CDR2 are SNHLY and FYNNEI. CDR3 protein: CASSLRGRGETQYF. The CDR3 nucleotides are TGTGCCAGCAGTCTGAGGGGGCGAGGGGAGACCCAGTACTTC.

The chain uses TRBV10-2 and TRBJ2-7; tentative D call: TRBD2 (6 bases). Germline CDR1 reads WSHSY; CDR2 reads SAAADI. The V gene lost 3 bases and the J gene lost 2 bases, with 11 bases spanning the gap. This CDR3 spans 14 amino acids. The CDR3 DNA is TGCGCCAGCAGTGACGGAGGGTGGACCTACGAGCAGTACGTC. Its protein product is CASSDGGWTYEQYV.

V usage is TRBV27 and J usage is TRBJ2-3; 7 nucleotides line up with TRBD2. This CDR3 spans 14 amino acids. Germline V gene lookup returns CDR1 MNHEY and CDR2 SMNVEV (reference sequence). Unmatched junction bases numbered 6, after V lost 3 bases and J lost 6 bases. CDR3 sequence (DNA): TGTGCCAGCAGTTTTGAGTTCGGGAGGGATACGCAGTATTTT. Protein sequence: CASSFEFGRDTQYF.